These 25 T cell receptor beta chains share one sample of origin, sequenced in a study of blood T cell repertoires in COVID-19. Sequencing used immunoSEQ multiplex PCR; TCRdb keeps in-frame clones, though not all of them. The data show around 49,000 clones, approximately 95% seen once. The specimen was peripheral blood. The receptor set was obtained from a man in his 60s with COVID-19, enrolled during active disease.

This chain uses TRBV2 with TRBJ1-1; possible D gene TRBD1, 5 bases. Germline lookup yields CDR1 SNHLY and CDR2 FYNNEI. V lost 3 bases and J lost 4, with 15 bases in between. The CDR3 length is 15 residues. The CDR3 DNA is TGTGCCAGCAGTGAGCACGGGGGTGGGGTCACTGAAGCTTTCTTT. It specifies CASSEHGGGVTEAFF.

The rearrangement uses TRBV5-4 and TRBJ2-7; D unresolved. This CDR3 has 13 amino acids. Germline CDR1 and CDR2: SGHNT and YYREEE (reference sequence). Trimming stripped 4 bases from V and 3 bases from J, with 11 bases between. CDR3 amino acids: CASSLRTDYEQYF. The CDR3 DNA reads TGTGCCAGCAGCCTACGAACAGACTACGAGCAGTACTTC. Drawing the rest from reference TRBV5-4 and TRBJ2-7, the complete variable domain is ETGVTQSPTHLIKTRGQQVTLRCSSQSGHNTVSWYQQALGQGPQFIFQYYREEENGRGNFPPRFSGLQFPNYSSELNVNALELDDSALYLCASSLRTDYEQYFGPGTRLTVT.

The V and J genes are TRBV12-3 or TRBV12-4 and TRBJ1-1; possibly TRBD1 for D (5 bases). The CDR3 sequence is 13 residues long. The V gene lost 5 bases and the J gene lost 4 bases, with 11 bases spanning the gap. CDR3: CASSLQGGTEAFF. CDR3 in DNA: TGTGCCAGCAGTCTTCAGGGTGGCACTGAAGCTTTCTTT.

The DNA for the CDR3 is TGTGCCAGCAGCCAAGTTGGACTCCTTAACTATGGCTACACCTTC. This translates into CASSQVGLLNYGYTF. The rearrangement links TRBV3-1 (or the pseudogene TRBV3-2) to TRBJ1-2; D remains unclear. V shed 1 base and J shed 1 base, with 10 bases lying between them. Germline V gene sequence: CDR1 LGHDT, CDR2 YNNKEL (reference sequence). The CDR3 sequence is 15 residues long.

This clone was recorded once. V and J are TRBV11-2 and TRBJ2-1; D gene ambiguous. Germline V CDR1 and CDR2: SGHAT, FQNNGV. This CDR3 is 13 amino acids long. The germline V and J ends were trimmed by 0 bases and 4 bases, with 4 bases remaining between them. CDR3 residues: CASSLDTYNEQFF. CDR3 sequence (DNA): TGTGCCAGCAGCTTAGATACTTACAATGAGCAGTTCTTC. Full variable domain (rest looked up from reference TRBV11-2 and TRBJ2-1): EAGVAQSPRYKIIEKRQSVAFWCNPISGHATLYWYQQILGQGPKLLIQFQNNGVVDDSQLPKDRFSAERLKGVDSTLKIQPAKLEDSAVYLCASSLDTYNEQFFGPGTRLTVL.

The V and J genes are TRBV9 and TRBJ1-2; possible D gene TRBD1, 6 bases. Germline CDR1 SGDLS, CDR2 YYNGEE. The CDR3 has 15 amino acids. Between the trimmed V and J ends, which lost 0 bases and 3 bases, there was a span of 12 bases. The CDR3: CASSVDGQGYYGYTF. CDR3 nucleotides: TGTGCCAGCAGCGTAGATGGTCAGGGGTACTATGGCTACACCTTC.

A note on this clone: The same CDR3 also results from other DNA sequences found in this sample. Here the CDR3 reads CASSQDWGGGTDTQYF. CDR3 nucleotides: TGTGCCAGCAGCCAAGATTGGGGAGGGGGAACAGATACGCAGTATTTT. J is TRBJ2-3 and V is TRBV3-1 (or the pseudogene TRBV3-2); D might be TRBD2 (7 bases). Germline V gives CDR1 LGHDT, CDR2 YNNKEL (reference sequence). V lost 0 bases, J lost 3 bases, and 13 bases lay in between. The CDR3 sequence is 16 residues long.

The V call is TRBV2, the J call TRBJ2-7, with 11 nucleotides matching TRBD2. CDR3 size: 17 residues. V was pared by 4 bases and J by 2 bases, with 10 bases of the junction left unmatched. In germline, CDR1 is SNHLY, CDR2 FYNNEI. The CDR3 loop is CASSALASGRIPYEQYF. DNA for the CDR3: TGTGCCAGCAGTGCGCTGGCTAGCGGGAGGATTCCCTACGAGCAGTACTTC.

The chain joins TRBV27 to TRBJ2-2; D is possibly TRBD1 (6 bases). Trimming took off 3 bases at V and 8 bases at J, with 10 bases between the two ends. Germline CDR1 and CDR2: MNHEY and SMNVEV (reference sequence). The CDR3 sequence is 13 residues long. The CDR3 sequence is CASSFRGSGELFF. The CDR3 DNA sequence: TGTGCCAGCAGTTTCAGGGGTTCAGGGGAGCTGTTTTTT.

The chain has TRBV5-1 and TRBJ2-3; 12 bases agree with TRBD2. With 0 bases clipped from V and 2 bases from J, the junction kept 1 base outside the gene matches. The CDR3 extends over 16 amino acids. Germline values: CDR1 SGHRS, CDR2 YFSETQ. CDR3 bases: TGCGCCAGCAGCTTGGGACTAGCGGGGGTCACAGATACGCAGTATTTT. This codes for CASSLGLAGVTDTQYF.

V gene TRBV4-1 combines with J gene TRBJ1-5, with 7 bases that match TRBD1. CDR1 and CDR2 from the germline V gene are MGHRA and YSYEKL. V trimming: 4 bases; J trimming: 4 bases; junction bases outside the gene matches: 16. This CDR3 comprises 18 residues. As DNA, the CDR3 is TGCGCCAGCAGCCCAACATCGCAGCCGACAGGGAAAAATCAGCCCCAGCATTTT. This translates into CASSPTSQPTGKNQPQHF.

The CDR3 sequence is CASRPGQGMNTEAFF. CDR3 in DNA: TGTGCCAGCAGGCCGGGACAGGGCATGAACACTGAAGCTTTCTTT. The genes are TRBV28 and TRBJ1-1, with 9 bases fitting TRBD1. Germline lookup yields CDR1 MDHEN and CDR2 SYDVKM. After removal of 6 bases from V and 0 bases from J, the junction contained 5 bases not matched to a gene. CDR3 length: 15 amino acids. Based on the CDR3 plus reference TRBV28 and TRBJ1-1, the full variable domain is DVKVTQSSRYLVKRTGEKVFLECVQDMDHENMFWYRQDPGLGLRLIYFSYDVKMKEKGDIPEGYSVSREKKERFSLILESASTNQTSMYLCASRPGQGMNTEAFFGQGTRLTVV.

The chain links TRBV7-9 to TRBJ1-6; 8 nucleotides line up with TRBD1. Germline-derived CDR1 and CDR2 are SEHNR and FQNEAQ (reference sequence). Trimming at V came to 2 bases and at J to 5 bases, leaving 8 bases not matched to a gene. The CDR3 is 17 amino acids. Written as DNA, the CDR3 is TGTGCCAGCAGCTTAATATCTACAGGGGGTGATAATTCACCCCTCCACTTT. Its protein is CASSLISTGGDNSPLHF.

The chain has TRBV10-1 and TRBJ2-1; 11 positions match TRBD2. Germline V gene data show CDR1 as WNHNN and CDR2 as SYGVQD (reference sequence). Losses at the gene ends were 2 bases for V and 9 bases for J; bases not matched to a gene: 9. The CDR3 contains 16 residues. CDR3: CASSEVLAGECSEQFF. CDR3 bases: TGCGCCAGCAGTGAGGTACTAGCGGGAGAGTGTAGTGAGCAGTTCTTC.

The V gene is TRBV19, the J gene TRBJ1-5; 7 bases fit TRBD1. The CDR3 sequence is 16 residues long. Germline CDR1 is LNHDA and CDR2 is SQIVND (reference sequence). Germline trimming cut 6 bases from V and 0 bases from J; bases unmatched to any gene: 8. CDR3 sequence reads: CASRKRQGYSNQPQHF. The CDR3, as DNA: TGTGCCAGTAGGAAGAGACAGGGCTATAGCAATCAGCCCCAGCATTTT.

The genes are TRBV12-3 or TRBV12-4 and TRBJ1-2, with D hard to call. Trimming took 3 bases from V and 4 from J, leaving 6 bases between them. The CDR3 runs to 12 residues. CDR3 loop: CASSFSTYGYTF. CDR3 bases: TGTGCCAGCAGTTTCAGTACCTATGGCTACACCTTC.

There are a few counts of this clone. The CDR3 bases are TGCGCCAGCAGCCCCTGGACTAGCGGGGCGAACACCGGGGAGCTGTTTTTT. Translating gives CASSPWTSGANTGELFF. The chain employs TRBV5-1 and TRBJ2-2; 12 bases agree with TRBD2. Trimming cost V 4 bases and J 0 bases; bases outside gene matches: 4. The germline V gene encodes CDR1 SGHRS and CDR2 YFSETQ. This CDR3 has 17 residues.

The chain employs TRBV4-1 and TRBJ2-1, with a possible D match to TRBD2 (6 bases). V was shortened by 0 bases and J by 8 bases, with 17 bases between the two germline ends. This CDR3 region has 16 residues. Germline assignment: CDR1 MGHRA and CDR2 YSYEKL. DNA of the CDR3: TGCGCCAGCAGCCAAGAGGCTAGCGTTTGGGGCGATGAGCAGTTCTTC. Protein sequence: CASSQEASVWGDEQFF.

The chain carries TRBV9 and TRBJ2-2; 8 positions match TRBD1. The CDR3 length is 15 residues. With 4 bases clipped from V and 0 bases from J, the junction kept 2 bases outside the gene matches. Germline assignment: CDR1 SGDLS and CDR2 YYNGEE. The CDR3 protein is CASSSQGANTGELFF. The CDR3 bases are TGTGCCAGCAGCTCACAGGGGGCGAACACCGGGGAGCTGTTTTTT.

The chain uses TRBV28 and TRBJ1-6; the D gene is possibly TRBD1 (6 bases). The CDR3 runs to 16 residues. V shed 11 bases and J shed 5 bases, with 22 bases lying between them. CDR1 and CDR2 from the germline V gene are MDHEN and SYDVKM. The chain's CDR3 is CAERGSREGDNSPLHF. The CDR3 coding sequence is TGTGCCGAGAGAGGGTCCCGGGAGGGGGATAATTCACCCCTCCACTTT.

The chain joins TRBV3-1 (or the pseudogene TRBV3-2) to TRBJ1-1; 11 nucleotides agree with TRBD1. CDR3 length: 14 amino acids. In germline, CDR1 is LGHDT, CDR2 YNNKEL (reference sequence). V gave up 4 bases and J gave up 4 bases; unmatched junction bases: 2. The CDR3 region is CASSPGQGGTEAFF. As DNA, the CDR3 is TGTGCCAGCAGCCCGGGACAGGGGGGCACTGAAGCTTTCTTT.

The gene calls are TRBV7-3 and TRBJ2-2, with 13 positions matching TRBD2. The trim removed 4 bases at V and 7 bases at J, leaving 15 bases unmatched. The CDR3 extends over 19 amino acids. Germline V gene lookup returns CDR1 SGHTA and CDR2 FQGTGA. DNA for the CDR3: TGTGCCAGCAGCTCGGGAGGACTAGCGGGAGCGCGGGGGAGCGGGGAGCTGTTTTTT. The encoded protein is CASSSGGLAGARGSGELFF.

The chain has TRBV6-5 and TRBJ1-3, with 9 bases that match TRBD1. Germline V gene data show CDR1 as MNHEY and CDR2 as SVGAGI. CDR3 length: 14 amino acids. The ends lost 2 bases at V and 9 bases at J; junction bases unmatched: 5. The CDR3 loop reads CASSYGQGLSTIYF. CDR3 nucleotides: TGTGCCAGCAGTTACGGACAGGGGTTGAGCACCATATATTTT.

The chain carries TRBV5-1 and TRBJ1-1; D unclear. Trimming stripped 1 base from V and 2 bases from J, with 9 bases between. The CDR3 runs 14 residues. CDR1 is SGHRS and CDR2 is YFSETQ in the germline V gene. The CDR3 DNA follows: TGCGCCAGCAGCTTGATTTCTTCTAACACTGAAGCTTTCTTT. Its protein product is CASSLISSNTEAFF. The variable domain in full, with the rest retrieved from reference TRBV5-1 and TRBJ1-1, is KAGVTQTPRYLIKTRGQQVTLSCSPISGHRSVSWYQQTPGQGLQFLFEYFSETQRNKGNFPGRFSGRQFSNSRSEMNVSTLELGDSALYLCASSLISSNTEAFFGQGTRLTVV.

V usage is TRBV9 and J usage is TRBJ1-6, with TRBD1 identical over 8 bases. The CDR3 is 16 residues long. After removal of 3 bases from V and 6 bases from J, the junction contained 8 bases not matched to a gene. Per the germline V gene, CDR1 is SGDLS and CDR2 is YYNGEE. The CDR3 region is CASSAYQGAPNSPLHF. The CDR3 DNA reads TGTGCCAGCAGCGCCTACCAGGGGGCTCCTAATTCACCCCTCCACTTT.